The rows below give T cell receptor beta chains drawn from one sample of a study of beta chain features in type 1 diabetes. Produced via immunoSEQ multiplex PCR; TCRdb's table is partial and in-frame only. This sample carries more than 85,000 clones, almost 40% of them seen once, and the ten largest clones take about 0.07%. Sequences were obtained from stem cell memory CD4+ T cells from blood. These receptor sequences come from a woman under 30 in good health. CDR3s include the opening cysteine and the closing phenylalanine or tryptophan. The D gene is left open where the match is weak. A row's size may be missing; if present it is once, few, many or a size class.

clone_size	v_call	j_call	d_call	cdr3_aa	cdr3_nt
few	TRBV29-1	TRBJ2-3	TRBD1	CSVAGTGSTDTQYF	TGCAGCGTTGCGGGGACAGGGAGCACAGATACGCAGTATTTT
few	TRBV7-9	TRBJ2-1	TRBD2	CASSSGLAGGTEQFF	TGTGCCAGCAGCTCCGGACTAGCGGGAGGGACCGAGCAGTTCTTC
.	TRBV6-6	TRBJ1-1	TRBD1	CASSEPGQGQTEAFF	TGTGCCAGCAGCGAACCTGGACAGGGCCAAACTGAAGCTTTCTTT
.	TRBV27	TRBJ2-3	TRBD2	CASSLLAGRPDTQYF	TGTGCCAGCAGTTTACTAGCGGGGCGGCCGGATACGCAGTATTTT
.	TRBV10-3	TRBJ2-1	TRBD2	CAINRGLAKPEQFF	TGTGCCATCAATCGGGGACTAGCGAAACCTGAGCAGTTCTTC
.	TRBV18	TRBJ2-2	TRBD2	CASSPWLAGGPVRELFF	TGTGCCAGCTCACCATGGCTAGCGGGAGGGCCTGTCCGGGAGCTGTTTTTT
few	TRBV5-8	TRBJ2-5	TRBD1	CASSLRQGLSETQYF	TGTGCCAGCAGCTTGAGACAGGGGTTATCAGAGACCCAGTACTTC
.	TRBV11-2	TRBJ2-1	.	CASSLWGSTGNEQFF	TGTGCCAGCAGCTTATGGGGATCGACGGGGAATGAGCAGTTCTTC
.	TRBV11-2	TRBJ2-2	.	CASSFPSKANTGELFF	TGTGCCAGCAGTTTCCCGAGCAAAGCGAACACCGGGGAGCTGTTTTTT
.	TRBV2	TRBJ1-2	TRBD1	CASRGTGGIYGYTF	TGTGCCAGCAGGGGGACAGGGGGCATCTATGGCTACACCTTC
few	TRBV15	TRBJ2-7	.	CATSTRTGEYEQYF	TGTGCCACCAGCACCCGGACTGGCGAATACGAGCAGTACTTC
.	TRBV11-2	TRBJ2-7	.	CASSAQGGLGYEQYF	TGTGCCAGCAGCGCCCAGGGGGGCCTGGGATACGAGCAGTACTTC
.	TRBV27	TRBJ2-2	TRBD1	CASSLRQGASNTGELFF	TGTGCCAGCAGTCTTAGACAGGGGGCATCGAACACCGGGGAGCTGTTTTTT
few	TRBV6-5	TRBJ1-1	.	CASTARRGTEAFF	TGTGCCAGCACTGCACGCCGCGGGACTGAAGCTTTCTTT
few	TRBV11-2	TRBJ2-2	TRBD1	CASSFNRGRTGELFF	TGTGCCAGCAGCTTCAACAGGGGCCGAACCGGGGAGCTGTTTTTT
.	TRBV7-9	TRBJ2-1	TRBD2	CASSSRLAGGHYNEQFF	TGTGCCAGCAGCTCCCGACTAGCGGGAGGACATTACAATGAGCAGTTCTTC
.	TRBV5-1	TRBJ2-5	.	CASSLPQGLFSETQYF	TGCGCCAGCAGCCTCCCACAGGGTTTGTTTTCGGAGACCCAGTACTTC
.	TRBV30	TRBJ2-6	.	CAWFFSGAGANVLTF	TGTGCCTGGTTCTTTTCAGGGGCTGGGGCCAACGTCCTGACTTTC
few	TRBV5-1	TRBJ1-1	TRBD1	CASSQAGGDTEAFF	TGCGCCAGCAGCCAGGCAGGGGGAGACACTGAAGCTTTCTTT
few	TRBV5-4	TRBJ2-1	.	CASSPTWSSYNEQFF	TGTGCCAGCAGCCCTACGTGGAGCTCCTACAATGAGCAGTTCTTC
few	TRBV7-8	TRBJ2-4	TRBD1	CASSLGQYRDGNIQYF	TGTGCCAGCAGCTTGGGACAGTATAGAGATGGAAACATTCAGTACTTC
few	TRBV7-2	TRBJ2-1	.	CASSLDPHGNEQFF	TGTGCCAGCAGCTTAGACCCCCACGGCAATGAGCAGTTCTTC